Below, 21 T cell receptor beta chains from the same sample are listed, as sequenced in a study of blood T cell repertoires in COVID-19. This table comes from immunoSEQ multiplex PCR, and its TCRdb copy is limited to in-frame clones, with some not included. The repertoire consists of around 190,000 clones, with around 87% occurring once and the leading ten covering about 22%. Sample: PBMCs or T cells enriched from blood (not recorded which). These receptors were taken from a woman in her forties in a cohort exposed to, infected with or recovered from COVID-19 (not recorded which).

The chain couples TRBV9 to TRBJ1-1; 7 nucleotides align to TRBD1. The CDR3 runs to 13 residues. With 4 bases clipped from V and 3 bases from J, the junction kept 3 bases outside the gene matches. CDR1 SGDLS and CDR2 YYNGEE come from the germline V gene. In DNA form, the CDR3 reads TGTGCCAGCAGCAAACAGGGGCACACTGAAGCTTTCTTT. Its translation: CASSKQGHTEAFF.

The chain recombines TRBV7-6 with TRBJ2-2, with D possibly being TRBD2 (5 bases). Germline CDR1 reads SGHVS; CDR2 reads FNYEAQ. The ends were cut back, 6 bases at V and 1 base at J, with 15 bases in the middle. CDR3 size: 16 residues. In nucleotides, the CDR3 is TGTGCCAGCAGTCCCTACGGGGAAAGGAACACCGGGGAGCTGTTTTTT. Translating it yields CASSPYGERNTGELFF.

The chain combines TRBV19 with TRBJ1-4; 8 bases are a match to TRBD1. From germline, CDR1 is LNHDA and CDR2 SQIVND (reference sequence). V was clipped by 5 bases and J by 7 bases; unmatched bases: 15. The CDR3 totals 17 residues. The CDR3 DNA reads TGTGCCAGTAGTCCAAAACCCTACAGGGGGTCGGGTGAAAAACTGTTTTTT. Encoded protein: CASSPKPYRGSGEKLFF. Drawing the rest from reference TRBV19 and TRBJ1-4, the complete variable domain is DGGITQSPKYLFRKEGQNVTLSCEQNLNHDAMYWYRQDPGQGLRLIYYSQIVNDFQKGDIAEGYSVSREKKESFPLTVTSAQKNPTAFYLCASSPKPYRGSGEKLFFGSGTQLSVL.

For this clone: An end of the junction differs from the germline gene, which may be a read error. The chain joins TRBV3-1 (or the pseudogene TRBV3-2) to TRBJ2-5, with D unresolved. CDR1 LGHDT and CDR2 YNNKEL come from the germline V gene (reference sequence). This CDR3 spans 15 amino acids. The CDR3 here is CASSQDPTDQETQYF. CDR3 DNA sequence: TGTGCCAGCAGTCAAGATCCCACGGACCAAGAGACCCAGTACTTC.

This sequence joins TRBV15 and TRBJ1-6, with 7 bases matching TRBD1. V shed 5 bases and J 6 bases; nucleotides not matched to a gene: 4. The CDR3 runs to 14 residues. Germline loops: CDR1 LNHNV, CDR2 YYDKDF (reference sequence). CDR3 sequence reads: CATSGTGVNSPLHF. The CDR3 DNA reads TGTGCCACCAGCGGAACAGGGGTTAATTCACCCCTCCACTTT.

The CDR3 reads CASSSSLAGVLNEQFF. CDR3 bases: TGTGCCAGCAGCTCGAGTCTAGCGGGAGTCTTGAATGAGCAGTTCTTC. The genes are TRBV7-9 and TRBJ2-1; 10 bases match TRBD2. V trimming: 4 bases; J trimming: 7 bases; junction bases outside the gene matches: 10. CDR1 SEHNR and CDR2 FQNEAQ come from the germline V gene (reference sequence). CDR3 size: 16 residues.

V usage is TRBV5-1 and J usage is TRBJ2-3, with 7 bases that match TRBD2. J was trimmed by 0 bases and V by 0 bases; bases with no gene match: 4. Germline V gene lookup returns CDR1 SGHRS and CDR2 YFSETQ. The CDR3 totals 16 residues. Written as DNA, the CDR3 is TGCGCCAGCAGCTTGGGTTACGGGGGGAGCACAGATACGCAGTATTTT. Protein: CASSLGYGGSTDTQYF.

This clone was counted between two and nine times. This sequence joins TRBV5-4 and TRBJ2-2; TRBD1 matches 7 bases. The CDR3 has 13 residues. J was trimmed by 4 bases and V by 5 bases; bases with no gene match: 2. CDR1 is SGHNT and CDR2 is YYREEE in the germline V gene (reference sequence). The CDR3 DNA follows: TGTGCCAGCAGTTCAGGGGGCACCGGGGAGCTGTTTTTT. Translating gives CASSSGGTGELFF.

Written as DNA, the CDR3 is TGTGCCAGCAGTTTACTTAGGGGGCCTGGGGCCAACGTCCTGACTTTC. Its protein is CASSLLRGPGANVLTF. The chain combines TRBV27 with TRBJ2-6, with 7 bases fitting TRBD1. This CDR3 has 16 amino acids. Trimming cost V 2 bases and J 2 bases; bases outside gene matches: 3. Germline V gives CDR1 MNHEY, CDR2 SMNVEV (reference sequence).

The chain joins TRBV25-1 to TRBJ2-7, with D possibly TRBD2 on 6 matching bases. This CDR3 is built from 13 residues. V was cut by 5 bases and J by 2 bases, with 10 bases left in between. In germline, CDR1 is MGHDK, CDR2 SYGVNS. The CDR3 DNA is TGTGCCAGCAGTTGGGGACTTACCTACGAGCAGTACTTC. Encoded protein: CASSWGLTYEQYF.

The gene calls are TRBV6-5 and TRBJ1-1; a possible D gene is TRBD1 (5 bases). The CDR3 spans 13 residues. Per germline, CDR1 MNHEY and CDR2 SVGAGI. The germline V and J ends were trimmed by 6 bases and 1 base, with 9 bases remaining between them. The CDR3 region is CASSRDWNTEAFF. The CDR3 DNA sequence: TGTGCCAGCAGCAGGGACTGGAACACTGAAGCTTTCTTT.

This clone was detected once. The V and J genes are TRBV27 and TRBJ1-5; D is undetermined. This CDR3 is 16 amino acids long. Germline V gene data show CDR1 as MNHEY and CDR2 as SMNVEV (reference sequence). The V end was cut by 2 bases, the J end by 0 bases, with 11 bases between. The CDR3 nucleotides are TGTGCCAGCAGTTTAATGGCAGGTTATAGCAATCAGCCCCAGCATTTT. Translating it yields CASSLMAGYSNQPQHF.

The rearrangement joins TRBV5-1 to TRBJ2-2, with a weak D call TRBD2 (6 bases). This CDR3 has 15 amino acids. Trimming shortened V by 2 bases and J by 3 bases, and 11 bases separated the two germline ends. Germline CDR1 and CDR2: SGHRS and YFSETQ. CDR3 sequence: CASSFWGEHTGELFF. The CDR3 region has the DNA TGCGCCAGCAGCTTTTGGGGGGAGCACACCGGGGAGCTGTTTTTT.

A few counts support this clone. The chain recombines TRBV7-9 with TRBJ2-5, with D unresolved. This CDR3 region has 11 residues. V lost 3 bases and J lost 4, with 3 bases in between. Germline V gene sequence: CDR1 SEHNR, CDR2 FQNEAQ (reference sequence). CDR3 sequence (DNA): TGTGCCAGCAGCTTCTCAGAGACCCAGTACTTC. The encoded protein is CASSFSETQYF.

V is TRBV4-1 and J is TRBJ1-2, with D perhaps TRBD1 (5 bases). Germline CDR1 MGHRA, CDR2 YSYEKL. V was clipped by 1 base and J by 7 bases, with 13 bases between them. The CDR3 sequence is 14 residues long. CDR3 sequence reads: CASSQADDRSGYTF. Written as DNA, the CDR3 is TGCGCCAGCAGCCAAGCCGATGACAGAAGTGGCTACACCTTC.

This CDR3 is CSVGGIADHYGYTF. The CDR3 DNA reads TGCAGCGTGGGAGGAATCGCGGACCACTATGGCTACACCTTC. The V call is TRBV29-1, the J call TRBJ1-2; D is undetermined. Germline lookup yields CDR1 SQVTM and CDR2 ANQGSEA. This CDR3 region has 14 residues. Trimming took 6 bases from V and 3 from J, leaving 17 bases between them.

This sequence joins TRBV2 and TRBJ1-2; maybe TRBD1 (5 bases). V was cut by 8 bases and J by 6 bases, with 16 bases left in between. This CDR3 spans 13 amino acids. The germline V gene encodes CDR1 SNHLY and CDR2 FYNNEI. The CDR3 coding sequence is TGTGCCAGCCCTAGTAGGGGAAGGAATGGCTACACCTTC. It codes for CASPSRGRNGYTF.

The chain employs TRBV12-2 and TRBJ2-1; TRBD1 was called by the table and not checked on the DNA. TRBV12-2 has pseudogene status. The CDR3 totals 17 residues. CDR3 bases: TGTGCAAGTCGCTTACACCCGTGCTGGACAGGGGTCGATGAGCAGTTCTTC. Translation gives CASRLHPCWTGVDEQFF.

V and J are TRBV19 and TRBJ1-2; no reliable D call. The germline V gene encodes CDR1 LNHDA and CDR2 SQIVND (reference sequence). V lost 6 bases and J lost 2, with 4 bases in between. This CDR3 is 11 amino acids long. The CDR3, as DNA: TGTGCCAGTAGACAGAACTATGGCTACACCTTC. It specifies CASRQNYGYTF.

The gene calls are TRBV24-1 and TRBJ1-1, with D hard to call. Between the trimmed V and J ends, which lost 3 bases and 2 bases, there was a span of 15 bases. The CDR3 is made up of 16 amino acids. Germline lookup yields CDR1 KGHDR and CDR2 SFDVKD. The CDR3 DNA is TGTGCCACCAGTGATGGAGGACGGGGATCCAACACTGAAGCTTTCTTT. This sequence encodes CATSDGGRGSNTEAFF.

The J gene is TRBJ1-2, the V gene TRBV28; 7 nucleotides line up with TRBD1. Losses at the gene ends were 6 bases for V and 4 bases for J; bases not matched to a gene: 8. The CDR3 is 14 residues long. The germline CDR1 and CDR2 sequences are MDHEN and SYDVKM. Here the CDR3 DNA reads TGTGCCAGCAGCTCCTCGGACAGGACCTATGGCTACACCTTC. It encodes CASSSSDRTYGYTF.